The 31 T cell receptor beta chains below come from one sample, sequenced in a study of shared clonotypes between healthy human individuals. Cells designated naive CD8 were CD45RO-negative and were positively selected for CCR7, with terminally differentiated effector memory CD45RA+ cells excluded. The table came from immunoSEQ multiplex PCR; TCRdb's copy has only in-frame clones and leaves some out. Of under 600,000 clones listed, roughly 98% were seen once; the top ten hold approximately 0.3%. The material sequenced was naive CD8+ T cells sorted from blood. The receptor set was obtained from a man aged 25 to 40 in good health.

The V call is TRBV27, the J call TRBJ2-5; D might be TRBD1 (6 bases). Per the germline V gene, CDR1 is MNHEY and CDR2 is SMNVEV (reference sequence). Trimming removed 7 bases from V and 5 bases from J, with 14 bases in between. This CDR3 contains 13 residues. The CDR3 spells CASKRGLEETQYF. The DNA of the CDR3 is TGTGCCAGCAAAAGGGGGTTAGAGGAGACCCAGTACTTC.

This rearrangement joins TRBV6-1 to TRBJ1-2; 7 bases are shared with TRBD1. V lost 2 bases to trimming and J lost 2 bases; unmatched junction nucleotides: 8. The CDR3 length is 16 residues. CDR1 is MNHNS, CDR2 SASEGT, per germline. For the CDR3, the DNA is TGTGCCAGCAGTGAAAGCCTCCTGACAGGGAACTATGGCTACACCTTC. This codes for CASSESLLTGNYGYTF.

The genes are TRBV5-6 and TRBJ1-4; TRBD1 is a possible D gene (5 bases). Germline assignment: CDR1 SGHDT and CDR2 YYEEEE. Trimming removed 2 bases at V and 6 bases at J, with 11 bases between. The CDR3 extends over 14 amino acids. DNA for the CDR3: TGTGCCAGCAGCTTACGGACATACCATGAAAAACTGTTTTTT. Its protein is CASSLRTYHEKLFF.

This chain uses TRBV4-3 with TRBJ2-1; 14 nucleotides agree with TRBD2. This CDR3 region has 17 residues. Germline V gene sequence: CDR1 LGHNA, CDR2 YSLEER. V lost 1 base to trimming and J lost 3 bases; unmatched junction nucleotides: 2. CDR3 loop: CASSQGTSGRNYNEQFF. The CDR3 coding sequence is TGCGCCAGCAGCCAAGGGACTAGCGGGAGGAACTACAATGAGCAGTTCTTC.

The CDR3 coding sequence is TGTGCCAGCAGCCCCCGGGGGGCATCGGCAGATACGCAGTATTTT. This codes for CASSPRGASADTQYF. The chain employs TRBV7-9 and TRBJ2-3; perhaps TRBD2 as D (7 bases). Trimming took off 5 bases at V and 4 bases at J, with 16 bases between the two ends. The CDR3 has 15 amino acids. Germline assignment: CDR1 SEHNR and CDR2 FQNEAQ (reference sequence).

This rearrangement joins TRBV15 to TRBJ2-7; the D is unclear. The V gene's germline CDR1 is LNHNV and CDR2 YYDKDF (reference sequence). This CDR3 region has 13 residues. Trimming removed 0 bases from V and 3 bases from J, with 6 bases in between. CDR3 sequence (DNA): TGTGCCACCAGCAGAGAGAGCCACTACGAGCAGTACTTC. It codes for CATSRESHYEQYF.

The CDR3 reads CASRPGGVGGGGTEAFF. As DNA, the CDR3 is TGTGCAAGTCGCCCCGGGGGCGTAGGGGGCGGGGGCACTGAAGCTTTCTTT. The V gene is TRBV12-2, the J gene TRBJ1-1. TRBV12-2 is marked as a pseudogene. The CDR3 is 17 amino acids.

This clone was detected a few times. This sequence joins TRBV7-9 and TRBJ2-1; a weak D match, TRBD2 (5 bases). The CDR3 sequence is 14 residues long. Per the germline V gene, CDR1 is SEHNR and CDR2 is FQNEAQ (reference sequence). V gave up 3 bases and J gave up 6 bases, with 12 bases separating them. The CDR3 loop is CASSFELDTNEQFF. CDR3 DNA sequence: TGTGCCAGCAGCTTCGAACTAGATACCAATGAGCAGTTCTTC.

This chain joins TRBV7-9 and TRBJ2-7, with D possibly being TRBD1 (5 bases). The CDR3 totals 19 residues. The ends were cut back, 3 bases at V and 4 bases at J, with 28 bases in the middle. Germline V gene lookup returns CDR1 SEHNR and CDR2 FQNEAQ (reference sequence). CDR3 sequence: CASSFLIPAGHLDGYEQYF. The CDR3 DNA reads as TGTGCCAGCAGCTTCCTGATCCCGGCAGGACACCTCGATGGGTACGAGCAGTACTTC. The variable domain in full, completed from reference TRBV7-9 and TRBJ2-7, reads DTGVSQNPRHKITKRGQNVTFRCDPISEHNRLYWYRQTLGQGPEFLTYFQNEAQLEKSRLLSDRFSAERPKGSFSTLEIQRTEQGDSAMYLCASSFLIPAGHLDGYEQYFGPGTRLTVT.

This rearrangement joins TRBV4-1 to TRBJ2-2; D gene uncertain. Germline CDR1 is MGHRA and CDR2 is YSYEKL. V was pared by 0 bases and J by 5 bases, with 13 bases between. The CDR3 consists of 16 residues. The DNA for the CDR3 is TGCGCCAGCAGCCAAGAATCGTTCGGCCCAACCGGGGAGCTGTTTTTT. Translation gives CASSQESFGPTGELFF.

CDR3: CASSWQDSADTQYF. The CDR3 coding sequence is TGTGCCAGCAGTTGGCAGGATTCGGCAGATACGCAGTATTTT. The V gene is TRBV6-5, the J gene TRBJ2-3; D is uncertain. The CDR3 covers 14 residues. Germline V gene sequence: CDR1 MNHEY, CDR2 SVGAGI. V lost 4 bases and J lost 4, with 12 bases in between.

The rearrangement joins TRBV5-8 to TRBJ2-2; tentative D call: TRBD2 (5 bases). The germline gives CDR1 SGHTS, CDR2 YDEGEE. CDR3 size: 17 residues. V lost 4 bases, J lost 1 base, and 17 bases lay in between. The CDR3, as DNA: TGTGCCAGCAGCACAGATCTAGCTGTCGGGAACACCGGGGAGCTGTTTTTT. Translating gives CASSTDLAVGNTGELFF.

CDR3 sequence reads: CASSPGVSVDTDTQYF. In DNA form, the CDR3 reads TGTGCCAGCAGCCCTGGCGTTTCGGTAGACACAGATACGCAGTATTTT. This rearrangement joins TRBV7-2 to TRBJ2-3; no clear D. Germline V gives CDR1 SGHTA, CDR2 FQGNSA. Trimming took off 5 bases at V and 2 bases at J, with 17 bases between the two ends. The CDR3 is 16 amino acids.

The gene calls are TRBV6-6 and TRBJ2-1; the D gene is possibly TRBD1 (6 bases). The CDR3 is made up of 14 amino acids. Germline V CDR1 and CDR2: MNHNY, SVGAGI (reference sequence). Trimming shortened V by 6 bases and J by 3 bases, and 12 bases separated the two germline ends. CDR3 in DNA: TGTGCCAGCAGCGAGACAGGTTTCTACAATGAGCAGTTCTTC. Encoded protein: CASSETGFYNEQFF.

The CDR3 reads CASRGGLAGVYEQYF. The CDR3 coding sequence is TGTGCCAGCAGGGGAGGACTAGCGGGAGTTTACGAGCAGTACTTC. V usage is TRBV27 and J usage is TRBJ2-7, with 13 bases lining up with TRBD2. CDR1 and CDR2 from the germline V gene are MNHEY and SMNVEV (reference sequence). With V trimmed by 6 bases and J by 4 bases, 6 bases remained unmatched. This CDR3 has 15 residues.

This rearrangement joins TRBV7-9 to TRBJ2-7, with D uncertain. Trimming cost V 5 bases and J 5 bases, with 13 bases left between them. There are 13 residues in the CDR3. The germline V gene has CDR1 SEHNR and CDR2 FQNEAQ (reference sequence). CDR3 protein: CASSRDAMHEQYF. CDR3 nucleotides: TGTGCCAGCAGCCGAGATGCAATGCACGAGCAGTACTTC.

This clone was observed a single time. The chain uses TRBV27 and TRBJ2-3; D unclear. The germline V and J ends were trimmed by 2 bases and 1 base, with 4 bases remaining between them. CDR1 is MNHEY and CDR2 is SMNVEV in the germline V gene (reference sequence). This CDR3 has 13 amino acids. In DNA form, the CDR3 reads TGTGCCAGCAGTTTACACCGCACAGATACGCAGTATTTT. It translates to CASSLHRTDTQYF.

The chain uses TRBV14 and TRBJ2-7, with D possibly matching TRBD2 (5 bases). Trimming removed 1 base at V and 3 bases at J, with 7 bases between. Per germline, CDR1 SGHDN and CDR2 FVKESK. The CDR3 has 13 residues. CDR3 in amino acids: CASSQGTYYEQYF. The CDR3 bases are TGTGCCAGCAGCCAAGGGACTTACTACGAGCAGTACTTC.

This clone is a singleton in its sample. The chain carries TRBV4-1 and TRBJ1-1, with D perhaps matching TRBD1 (5 bases). Germline values: CDR1 MGHRA, CDR2 YSYEKL. There are 14 residues in the CDR3. V gave up 0 bases and J gave up 5 bases, with 10 bases separating them. The chain's CDR3 is CASSQDPGRTEAFF. CDR3 coding DNA: TGCGCCAGCAGCCAAGATCCAGGGAGGACTGAAGCTTTCTTT.

V gene TRBV5-1 combines with J gene TRBJ2-1; maybe TRBD2 (7 bases). V gave up 3 bases and J gave up 2 bases, with 27 bases separating them. Germline loops: CDR1 SGHRS, CDR2 YFSETQ. The CDR3 length is 20 residues. The CDR3 reads CASSSTLSVGGGSPYNEQFF. The CDR3 DNA follows: TGCGCCAGCAGCTCCACCTTGTCCGTGGGGGGCGGGAGCCCCTACAATGAGCAGTTCTTC. Drawing the rest from reference TRBV5-1 and TRBJ2-1, the complete variable domain is KAGVTQTPRYLIKTRGQQVTLSCSPISGHRSVSWYQQTPGQGLQFLFEYFSETQRNKGNFPGRFSGRQFSNSRSEMNVSTLELGDSALYLCASSSTLSVGGGSPYNEQFFGPGTRLTVL.

The rearrangement links TRBV19 to TRBJ2-7; 8 bases align to TRBD1. With 7 bases clipped from V and 4 bases from J, the junction kept 6 bases outside the gene matches. Germline V CDR1 and CDR2: LNHDA, SQIVND (reference sequence). This CDR3 spans 13 amino acids. CDR3: CASNEQGAYEQYF. The CDR3 DNA is TGTGCCAGTAACGAGCAGGGGGCTTACGAGCAGTACTTC.

The rearrangement joins TRBV11-3 to TRBJ2-2, with 10 bases identical to TRBD1. Germline lookup yields CDR1 SGHNT and CDR2 YENEEA. The V gene end was trimmed by 5 bases and the J gene end by 6 bases; junction bases not matched to a gene: 9. This CDR3 spans 16 amino acids. The CDR3 is CASSLPGQGLPGELFF. The CDR3 DNA is TGTGCCAGCAGCCTACCGGGACAGGGGTTGCCCGGGGAGCTGTTTTTT.

Worth noting for this clone: The same CDR3 also results from other DNA sequences found in this sample. This chain joins TRBV5-1 and TRBJ2-7; unclear D gene. CDR3 length equals 12 residues. CDR1 and CDR2 from the germline V gene are SGHRS and YFSETQ. The V end was cut by 1 base, the J end by 3 bases, with 5 bases between. The CDR3 loop is CASSLQGYEQYF. DNA for the CDR3: TGCGCCAGCAGCTTGCAAGGCTACGAGCAGTACTTC.

This chain joins TRBV27 and TRBJ2-1, with D tentatively TRBD1 (5 bases). Germline loops: CDR1 MNHEY, CDR2 SMNVEV (reference sequence). With 3 bases removed from V and 7 bases from J, the gap between germline ends came to 10 bases. The CDR3 totals 13 residues. This chain's CDR3 is CASSFDSWNEQFF. In nucleotides, the CDR3 is TGTGCCAGCAGTTTTGACAGTTGGAATGAGCAGTTCTTC.

The rearrangement links TRBV5-6 to TRBJ1-1; TRBD1 agrees at 10 bases. CDR3 length equals 18 residues. After removal of 4 bases from V and 0 bases from J, the junction contained 12 bases not matched to a gene. Per the germline V gene, CDR1 is SGHDT and CDR2 is YYEEEE. The CDR3 sequence is CASSETSGQGFMNTEAFF. CDR3 nucleotides: TGTGCCAGCAGCGAGACCTCGGGACAGGGGTTCATGAACACTGAAGCTTTCTTT.

In DNA form, the CDR3 reads TGTGCCACCAGCAGAGATCTGGGGGCTGTACGAAATCAGCCCCAGCATTTT. Amino acid sequence: CATSRDLGAVRNQPQHF. The chain couples TRBV15 to TRBJ1-5, with a possible D match to TRBD1 (6 bases). The CDR3 contains 17 residues. Deletions cut 0 bases from V and 4 bases from J, with 16 bases between. Germline V gene lookup returns CDR1 LNHNV and CDR2 YYDKDF (reference sequence).

J is TRBJ2-3 and V is TRBV5-6; no firm D call. Per germline, CDR1 SGHDT and CDR2 YYEEEE. The CDR3 runs to 11 residues. V lost 2 bases to trimming and J lost 8 bases, with 6 bases between them. CDR3 in DNA: TGTGCCAGCAGCTTCTTGGGTACGCAGTATTTT. It yields the protein CASSFLGTQYF.

The chain employs TRBV7-6 and TRBJ1-4; no clear D. The V end lost 3 bases, the J end lost 4 bases, and 9 bases lay between the germline ends. The CDR3 extends over 14 amino acids. The germline V gene encodes CDR1 SGHVS and CDR2 FNYEAQ. The CDR3 loop reads CASSFRTDNEKLFF. The CDR3 nucleotides are TGTGCCAGCAGCTTTCGGACTGATAATGAAAAACTGTTTTTT.

V gene TRBV7-9 combines with J gene TRBJ2-1; 7 nucleotides line up with TRBD1. V trimming: 1 base; J trimming: 8 bases; junction bases outside the gene matches: 11. The germline V gene encodes CDR1 SEHNR and CDR2 FQNEAQ (reference sequence). The CDR3 has 16 residues. CDR3 amino acids: CASSLVGRGTGDEQFF. In DNA, the CDR3 is TGTGCCAGCAGCTTAGTTGGCAGGGGGACGGGCGATGAGCAGTTCTTC.

V and J are TRBV29-1 and TRBJ2-7; TRBD2 matches at 13 bases. From germline, CDR1 is SQVTM and CDR2 ANQGSEA. CDR3 size: 14 residues. Trimming took 3 bases from V and 3 from J; bases not matched to a gene: 2. The chain's CDR3 is CSVEGTSGNYEQYF. CDR3 DNA sequence: TGCAGCGTTGAGGGGACTAGCGGGAACTACGAGCAGTACTTC.

This rearrangement joins TRBV23-1 to TRBJ2-1; D is ambiguous. TRBV23-1 carries the ORF label, with uncertain function. The CDR3 has 14 amino acids. V lost 1 base, J lost 8 bases, and 12 bases lay in between. The CDR3 loop reads CASSQLPRTYEQFF. The CDR3 coding sequence is TGCGCCAGCAGTCAATTACCCAGAACCTATGAGCAGTTCTTC.